Listed here are 21 T cell receptor beta chains from one sample, sequenced in a study of T cells in Graves' hyperthyroidism and ophthalmopathy. Amplification of TCR beta CDR3 regions was performed using RNA transcripts as template. TCR CDR3 regions were first amplified by RT-PCR with HTBI primers. TCRdb re-called the multiplex PCR reads with MiXCR, one entry per CDR3 protein. The data contain about 620,000 distinct CDR3 sequences, roughly 17% of them singletons. The sequenced sample consisted of blood. These receptors were collected from a woman aged 25 to 39 with Graves' hyperthyroidism.

This chain links TRBV9 with TRBJ2-2; perhaps TRBD2 as D (6 bases). The V gene's germline CDR1 is SGDLS and CDR2 YYNGEE. V lost 3 bases to trimming and J lost 0 bases, with 12 bases between them. CDR3 length: 16 residues. The CDR3 reads CASSAPGGANTGELFF. CDR3 nucleotide sequence: TGTGCCAGCAGCGCCCCAGGCGGGGCGAACACCGGGGAGCTGTTTTTT.

The V call is TRBV2, the J call TRBJ2-3, with D possibly matching TRBD1 (6 bases). Trimming pared 4 bases from V and 4 bases from J, leaving 9 bases between. The CDR3 is 13 amino acids. The V gene's germline CDR1 is SNHLY and CDR2 FYNNEI. DNA of the CDR3: TGTGCCAGCAGTGGGACAGCCCCAGATACGCAGTATTTT. Translated: CASSGTAPDTQYF.

Ten or more counts support this clonotype. Germline is not matched at one junction end, which may reflect a read error. The rearrangement links TRBV5-1 to TRBJ2-7, with TRBD1 matching 9 bases. The CDR3 has 14 residues. Germline CDR1 SGHRS, CDR2 YFSETQ. As DNA, the CDR3 is TGTGCCAGCAGTTCGGGACAGGGTACCTACGAGCAGTACTTC. It encodes CASSSGQGTYEQYF.

This clonotype was observed a handful of times. The V call is TRBV27, the J call TRBJ2-7; 10 bases match TRBD2. Germline V gene lookup returns CDR1 MNHEY and CDR2 SMNVEV (reference sequence). The ends lost 2 bases at V and 3 bases at J; junction bases unmatched: 4. The CDR3 contains 15 residues. CDR3 protein: CASSLSGRAYYEQYF. Written as DNA, the CDR3 is TGTGCCAGCAGTTTAAGCGGGAGGGCCTACTACGAGCAGTACTTC.

This clonotype has ten or more counts. The chain couples TRBV6-5 to TRBJ1-5, with D possibly TRBD1 on 5 matching bases. V dropped 2 bases and J dropped 4 bases, with 12 bases sitting between them. The CDR3 spans 15 residues. The germline CDR1 and CDR2 sequences are MNHEY and SVGAGI. The CDR3 bases are TGTGCCAGCAGTTACGGGGGGGGTGAGAATCAGCCCCAGCATTTT. It codes for CASSYGGGENQPQHF.

This clonotype was recorded many times. The V and J genes are TRBV7-2 and TRBJ2-7; D gene ambiguous. The CDR3 has 13 amino acids. Deletions cut 4 bases from V and 2 bases from J, with 9 bases between. Germline V gene data show CDR1 as SGHTA and CDR2 as FQGNSA. The CDR3 spells CASSWNSPYEQYF. CDR3 coding DNA: TGTGCCAGCAGCTGGAACAGTCCCTACGAGCAGTACTTC. The complete variable domain, with remaining parts taken from reference TRBV7-2 and TRBJ2-7, reads GAGVSQSPSNKVTEKGKDVELRCDPISGHTALYWYRQSLGQGLEFLIYFQGNSAPDKSGLPSDRFSAERTGGSVSTLTIQRTQQEDSAVYLCASSWNSPYEQYFGPGTRLTVT.

Ten or more counts support this clonotype. The V and J genes are TRBV7-9 and TRBJ1-2; D is possibly TRBD1 (5 bases). This CDR3 comprises 11 residues. The germline V gene encodes CDR1 SEHNR and CDR2 FQNEAQ (reference sequence). Trimming took 3 bases from V and 8 from J, leaving 7 bases between them. The CDR3 spells CASSLGQGYTF. In DNA form, the CDR3 reads TGTGCCAGCAGCTTGGGGCAGGGCTACACCTTC.

This clonotype was picked up a small number of times. This rearrangement joins TRBV5-1 to TRBJ2-7; no definite D call. The V and J ends lost 2 bases and 3 bases respectively, with 15 bases between them. The CDR3 has 15 residues. CDR1 is SGHRS and CDR2 is YFSETQ in the germline V gene. CDR3 DNA: TGCGCCAGCAGCTTACGGTCGGGCACCCACTACGAGCAGTACTTC. As protein: CASSLRSGTHYEQYF.

This clonotype was recorded a few times. The rearrangement uses TRBV29-1 and TRBJ1-2; weak D call: TRBD1 (5 bases). From germline, CDR1 is SQVTM and CDR2 ANQGSEA. V dropped 4 bases and J dropped 8 bases, with 11 bases sitting between them. The CDR3 extends over 11 amino acids. The CDR3 here is CSVVGARGYTF. In nucleotides, the CDR3 is TGCAGCGTTGTTGGGGCGAGGGGCTACACCTTC.

With regard to this clonotype: The junction does not match germline at one end; this may be a read error. V gene TRBV5-8 combines with J gene TRBJ2-6; 8 bases align to TRBD1. The CDR3 is 14 amino acids. CDR1 is SGHTS and CDR2 is YDEGEE in the germline V gene. CDR3 sequence (DNA): TGTGCCAGCAGCTTGTACCGGACAGGGACCCACAGGCCTTTC. It is translated as CASSLYRTGTHRPF.

The CDR3 spells CASSQRPVGTGVRETQYF. The CDR3 coding sequence is TGTGCCAGCAGCCAACGTCCTGTAGGGACAGGAGTCCGTGAGACCCAGTACTTC. This chain links TRBV4-2 with TRBJ2-5; 8 nucleotides match TRBD1. The CDR3 is 18 residues long. The trim removed 2 bases at V and 5 bases at J, leaving 16 bases unmatched. Germline V CDR1 and CDR2: LGHNA, YNFKEQ.

This clonotype was seen ten or more times. The chain combines TRBV12-3 or TRBV12-4 with TRBJ2-7, with D perhaps matching TRBD2 (6 bases). The CDR3 sequence is 15 residues long. The V and J ends lost 6 bases and 0 bases respectively, with 15 bases between them. The CDR3 DNA sequence: TGTGCCAGCAGCCAGATCCGCGGGATCTCCTACGAGCAGTACTTC. Its translation is CASSQIRGISYEQYF.

This rearrangement joins TRBV4-3 to TRBJ2-3, with TRBD2 matching over 13 bases. CDR3 length: 18 residues. After removal of 0 bases from V and 5 bases from J, the junction contained 8 bases not matched to a gene. CDR1 is LGHNA and CDR2 is YSLEER in the germline V gene. The CDR3 nucleotides read TGCGCCAGCAGCCAAGATGGACTAGCGGGAGCCGTCGGAGATACGCAGTATTTT. This translates into CASSQDGLAGAVGDTQYF.

This clonotype was recorded many times. The rearrangement joins TRBV28 to TRBJ1-2; the D is unclear. This CDR3 spans 12 amino acids. Germline CDR1 is MDHEN and CDR2 is SYDVKM. V lost 3 bases, J lost 8 bases, and 10 bases lay in between. In DNA, the CDR3 is TGTGCCAGCAGTTTTCCCCGACCAGGCTACACCTTC. Protein: CASSFPRPGYTF.

This chain uses TRBV6-1 with TRBJ1-1; 9 positions match TRBD1. Germline V gives CDR1 MNHNS, CDR2 SASEGT. The CDR3 contains 14 residues. Trimming cost V 7 bases and J 5 bases; bases outside gene matches: 8. The CDR3 spells CASTRTGDGTEAFF. The CDR3 nucleotides read TGTGCCAGCACTCGGACAGGGGATGGGACTGAAGCTTTCTTT.

The table lists this clonotype with a few counts. The chain has TRBV6-1 and TRBJ2-5, with no clear D. Germline CDR1 MNHNS, CDR2 SASEGT. Trimming shortened V by 6 bases and J by 1 base, and 15 bases separated the two germline ends. CDR3 length equals 15 residues. CDR3 region: CASSPISGPQETQYF. In nucleotides, the CDR3 is TGTGCCAGCAGCCCCATTTCGGGTCCCCAAGAGACCCAGTACTTC.

This clonotype came up many times. The CDR3 nucleotides read TGCAGTGCTGTCCGCGGGGGGGCTGGGACTGAAGCTTTCTTT. It encodes CSAVRGGAGTEAFF. The rearrangement joins TRBV20-1 to TRBJ1-1; D may be TRBD1 (6 bases). The germline CDR1 and CDR2 sequences are DFQATT and SNEGSKA (reference sequence). The CDR3 totals 14 residues. V was clipped by 5 bases and J by 5 bases, with 18 bases between them.

This clonotype was recorded at least ten times. The J gene is TRBJ1-2, the V gene TRBV28; no clear D. V lost 3 bases and J lost 3, with 11 bases in between. The length of the CDR3 is 14 residues. CDR1 is MDHEN, CDR2 SYDVKM, per germline. CDR3 in DNA: TGTGCCAGCAGTTTGGGCCCAGCAGACTATGGCTACACCTTC. It encodes CASSLGPADYGYTF.

The chain couples TRBV27 to TRBJ2-2; D possibly corresponds to TRBD1 (6 bases). CDR1 is MNHEY, CDR2 SMNVEV, per germline (reference sequence). Trimming cost V 2 bases and J 7 bases, with 11 bases left between them. The CDR3 covers 14 residues. The CDR3 loop is CASSLTGTGGELFF. The CDR3 bases are TGTGCCAGCAGTTTAACAGGGACGGGCGGGGAGCTGTTTTTT.

The chain has TRBV29-1 and TRBJ1-1; D gene unclear. This CDR3 has 16 residues. Per germline, CDR1 SQVTM and CDR2 ANQGSEA. V was trimmed by 0 bases and J by 1 base, leaving 15 bases between them. The CDR3 nucleotides are TGCAGCGTTGAAGAACGCACCTTTTCTTCGAACACTGAAGCTTTCTTT. Protein sequence: CSVEERTFSSNTEAFF.

With respect to this clonotype: A much larger clone lies a single base off, so this may be a read error. The chain combines TRBV6-4 with TRBJ2-6; tentatively, D is TRBD1 (7 bases). The CDR3 is made up of 16 amino acids. Germline V CDR1 and CDR2: MRHNA, SNTAGT. V dropped 3 bases and J dropped 9 bases, with 18 bases sitting between them. The CDR3 protein is CASSEGQGGPLNVLTF. The CDR3 DNA follows: TGTGCCAGCAGTGAGGGGCAGGGGGGACCTCTCAACGTCCTGACTTTC.